This T cell receptor beta chain was sequenced in a study of cytotoxic CD8 clonotypes in ibrutinib-treated CLL. Study overall: Across the patients, roughly 10 were relapsed/refractory, roughly 15 treatment-naive and 17 to 18 IGHV unmutated. Study-wide findings and caveats: Clonality increased with ibrutinib response but returned toward baseline at progression. Contraction or stability on treatment was seen for public clonotypes, which were uncommon.

The germline V and J ends were trimmed by 6 bases and 1 base, with 16 bases remaining between them. CDR3 length: 16 amino acids. In germline, CDR1 is WSHSY, CDR2 SAAADI. The method was immunoSEQ multiplex PCR; TCRdb's version includes in-frame clones alone and lacks a portion of them. The table has some 100,000 clones, 50% to 65% seen once; the top ten hold 37%. A note on this clone: The antigen is undetermined.

The source of this sequence is a human donor with chronic lymphocytic leukemia. The sequences come from PBMCs, collected after 24 months of ibrutinib treatment. This chain joins TRBV10-2 and TRBJ1-3; D not resolved. CDR3 bases: TGCGCCAGCAGCTTGACCGGCACGACTTCTGGAAACACCATATATTTT. Amino acids: CASSLTGTTSGNTIYF.